This TCR beta chain stems from a study of blood T cell repertoires in COVID-19. Study details: COVID-19 samples from acute and convalescent phases originated in the United States, Italy and Spain.

The CDR3 sequence is 16 residues long. The V and J ends lost 7 bases and 2 bases, in that order; junction bases with no gene match: 9. Looked up from germline, CDR1 is LNHDA and CDR2 is SQIVND (reference sequence). The Seattle site enrolled patients during active infection and followed them longitudinally. Only in-frame clones appear in the TCRdb table, and some are missing; sequencing was by immunoSEQ multiplex PCR. This table has 300,000 to 350,000 clones, roughly nine tenths appearing once. Specimen: peripheral blood. The clonotype originates from a woman aged 25 to 39 with COVID-19, enrolled during active disease. V usage is TRBV19 and J usage is TRBJ2-2, with 8 bases fitting TRBD1. CDR3: CASTKDRVGNTGELFF. The CDR3 coding sequence is TGTGCCAGTACCAAGGACAGGGTTGGTAACACCGGGGAGCTGTTTTTT.